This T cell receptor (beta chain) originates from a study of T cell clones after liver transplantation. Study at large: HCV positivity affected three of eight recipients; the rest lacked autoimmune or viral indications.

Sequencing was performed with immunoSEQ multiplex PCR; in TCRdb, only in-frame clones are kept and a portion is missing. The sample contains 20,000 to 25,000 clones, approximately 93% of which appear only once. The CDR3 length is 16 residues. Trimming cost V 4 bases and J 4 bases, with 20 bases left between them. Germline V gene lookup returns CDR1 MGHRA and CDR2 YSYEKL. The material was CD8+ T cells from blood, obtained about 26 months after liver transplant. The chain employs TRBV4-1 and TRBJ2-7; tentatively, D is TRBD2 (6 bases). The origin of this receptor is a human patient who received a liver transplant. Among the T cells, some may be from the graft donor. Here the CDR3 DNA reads TGCGCCAGCAGCCTCGGGAGCCTCAGTCCACAGTACGAGCAGTACTTC. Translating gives CASSLGSLSPQYEQYF.